Listed below are T cell receptor beta chains from one sample, sequenced in a study of a mutant IDH1 vaccine in newly diagnosed glioma. Produced via immunoSEQ multiplex PCR; TCRdb's table is partial and in-frame only. The repertoire consists of tens of thousands of clones, with roughly 86% occurring once and the leading ten covering around 5.7%. Their target antigens are unknown. The specimen was PBMCs, collected from a glioma patient whose treatment included an IDH1 peptide vaccine. The origin of the receptors is a woman in her thirties or forties with glioma. The CDR3 runs from the conserved cysteine through the conserved F or W.

>18|TRBV2
CASSRGQRRLSGANVLTF
>14|TRBV5-1
CASSPIPPQETQYF
>14|TRBV5-1
CASSQALSSYEQYF
>12|TRBV6-6
CASTQGRETQYF
>17|TRBV7-9
CASSPSRLAGVGGELFF
>13|TRBV2
CASSEQEAGELFF
>15|TRBV4-1
CASSQEAGANQPQHF
>11|TRBV5-8
CASSSIYEQYF
>15|TRBV19
CASSGYMGTNQPQHF
>14|TRBV27
CASSPSGGAHEQYF
>14|TRBV7-2
CASSLAGGSYEQYF
>14|TRBV19
CASSEGTVNTEAFF
>12|TRBV7-2
CASSLGLPVAFF
>13|TRBV19
CASSISWDQPQHF
>15|TRBV6-5
CASSYWRGSSYEQYF
>14|TRBV4-3
CASSQDRTGNTIYF
>14|TRBV5-1
CASSLVQGGETQYF
>14|TRBV5-1
CASSFGSGNQPQHF
>14|TRBV6-6
CASSPGQIFNEQFF
>15|TRBV30
CACSRGEGLGNTIYF
>16|TRBV6-5
CASSNSGLAESYEQYF
>13|TRBV19
CASSIRENTEAFF
>11|TRBV2
CASRRIYEQYF
>20|TRBV21-1
CASSRWQPSGGGYFGNEQFF
>14|TRBV5-1
CASSVVPGDTEAFF
>15|TRBV10-3
CATRNPDRGWTGYTF
>14|TRBV19
CASSWTRGPYGYTF
>20|TRBV7-8
CASSLAPGLAGEISYNEQFF
>14|TRBV2
CASSASGRRDTQYF
>14|TRBV7-6
CASSLGPAQETQYF
>15|TRBV7-9
CASSLGYRGEETQYF
>15|TRBV2
CASSVGQGGGQPQHF
>17|TRBV7-2
CASSLGVAALSTDTQYF
>14|TRBV4-1
CASSPGGQTDTQYF
>15|TRBV6-5
CASSYWGEGPYEQYF
>15|TRBV19
CASSISGGVSETQYF
>16|TRBV5-6
CASSPVQGPNNNEQFF
>15|TRBV19
CASSIDERGTGELFF
>13|TRBV6-5
CASSYSFGGGYTF
>12|TRBV14
CASSHFTDTQYF
>12|TRBV19
CASAAGGYEQYF
>12|TRBV15
CATLAGADEQYF
>14|TRBV6-6
CASSRQGAYNEQFF
>16|TRBV5-1
CASSLWPTGADYGYTF
>14|TRBV6-6
CASSYGGGQETQYF